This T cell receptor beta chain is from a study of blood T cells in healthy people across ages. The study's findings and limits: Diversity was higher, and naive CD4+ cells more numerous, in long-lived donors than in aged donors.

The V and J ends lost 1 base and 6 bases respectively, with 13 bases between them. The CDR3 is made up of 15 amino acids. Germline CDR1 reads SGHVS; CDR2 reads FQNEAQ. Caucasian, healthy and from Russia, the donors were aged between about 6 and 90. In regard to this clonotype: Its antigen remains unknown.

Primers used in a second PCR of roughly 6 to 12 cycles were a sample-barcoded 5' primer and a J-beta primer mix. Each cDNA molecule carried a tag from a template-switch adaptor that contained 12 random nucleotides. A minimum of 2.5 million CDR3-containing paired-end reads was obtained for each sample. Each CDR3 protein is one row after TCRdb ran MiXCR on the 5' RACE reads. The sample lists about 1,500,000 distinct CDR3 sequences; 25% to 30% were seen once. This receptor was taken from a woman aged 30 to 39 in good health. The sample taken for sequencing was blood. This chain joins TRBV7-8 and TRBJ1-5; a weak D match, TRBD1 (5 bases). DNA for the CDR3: TGTGCCAGCAGCTTAGGATGGGGCGGCGGTCAGCCCCAGCATTTT. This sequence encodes CASSLGWGGGQPQHF.